One and the same sample provided the 24 T cell receptor beta chains below, sequenced in a study of cytomegalovirus exposure and HLA in healthy donors. Researchers ran the PCR with 60 Vbeta and 13 Jbeta primers. Some clones are missing from TCRdb's copy, which holds only in-frame ones; the method was immunoSEQ multiplex PCR. The sample has 150,000 or so clones; over 75% are singletons. The sample comprised PBMCs. The receptors come from a man in his fifties or sixties in good health and CMV-seronegative.

The chain couples TRBV5-4 to TRBJ1-4; a possible D gene is TRBD1 (5 bases). The CDR3 contains 16 residues. Germline CDR1 SGHNT, CDR2 YYREEE (reference sequence). With 3 bases removed from V and 8 bases from J, the gap between germline ends came to 20 bases. CDR3 sequence: CASSSKKTAEREKLFF. For the CDR3, the DNA is TGTGCCAGCAGCTCCAAGAAGACAGCAGAGAGGGAAAAACTGTTTTTT.

The chain uses TRBV18 and TRBJ1-1, with 8 positions matching TRBD1. Germline values: CDR1 KGHSH, CDR2 LQKENI. Losses at the gene ends were 3 bases for V and 6 bases for J; bases not matched to a gene: 6. This CDR3 has 14 residues. CDR3 in amino acids: CASSPGQGDPEAFF. The CDR3 DNA reads TGTGCCAGCTCACCTGGACAGGGTGACCCTGAAGCTTTCTTT.

V usage is TRBV5-1 and J usage is TRBJ1-1, with D possibly matching TRBD1 (5 bases). V lost 0 bases to trimming and J lost 0 bases, with 9 bases between them. Germline V gives CDR1 SGHRS, CDR2 YFSETQ. CDR3 length: 15 amino acids. The CDR3 DNA reads as TGCGCCAGCAGCTTGGCCCAGGGAATGAACACTGAAGCTTTCTTT. Translation: CASSLAQGMNTEAFF.

The genes are TRBV7-9 and TRBJ1-2; D possibly corresponds to TRBD1 (6 bases). With 5 bases removed from V and 2 bases from J, the gap between germline ends came to 18 bases. CDR1 and CDR2 (germline): SEHNR, FQNEAQ (reference sequence). The CDR3 is 16 amino acids. The CDR3 region has the DNA TGTGCCAGCAGCATACTTTCGACAGGAGTAAACTATGGCTACACCTTC. Translation gives CASSILSTGVNYGYTF.

V usage is TRBV7-9 and J usage is TRBJ2-3, with 8 bases aligning to TRBD2. The CDR3 is made up of 17 amino acids. V gave up 1 base and J gave up 1 base; unmatched junction bases: 7. CDR1 and CDR2 (germline): SEHNR, FQNEAQ (reference sequence). This CDR3 is CASSLDPAGAGTDTQYF. The CDR3 region has the DNA TGTGCCAGCAGCTTAGATCCAGCGGGGGCTGGCACAGATACGCAGTATTTT.

The chain employs TRBV6-5 and TRBJ2-7; 10 bases align to TRBD2. The CDR3 loop spans 16 amino acids. Germline CDR1 reads MNHEY; CDR2 reads SVGAGI. V trimming: 2 bases; J trimming: 6 bases; junction bases outside the gene matches: 10. The CDR3 reads CASSYLVGTSVGEQYF. The DNA for the CDR3 is TGTGCCAGCAGTTACCTGGTCGGGACTAGCGTGGGCGAGCAGTACTTC.

The rearrangement uses TRBV6-5 and TRBJ1-4, with D possibly matching TRBD1 (5 bases). V was pared by 5 bases and J by 3 bases, with 13 bases between. Germline V CDR1 and CDR2: MNHEY, SVGAGI. This CDR3 comprises 15 residues. The CDR3 nucleotides are TGTGCCAGCAGTCCACCCGGGACTTCTAATGAAAAACTGTTTTTT. It codes for CASSPPGTSNEKLFF.

J is TRBJ1-5 and V is TRBV19; D possibly corresponds to TRBD1 (5 bases). V lost 7 bases and J 1 base, leaving 11 bases between the germline ends. This CDR3 comprises 14 residues. The V gene's germline CDR1 is LNHDA and CDR2 SQIVND (reference sequence). For the CDR3, the DNA is TGTGCCAGTACCGACAGTCTAAGCAATCAGCCCCAGCATTTT. Translation: CASTDSLSNQPQHF.

The chain links TRBV7-2 to TRBJ2-1, with 7 positions matching TRBD1. J gave up 7 bases and V 3 bases, and 6 bases lay outside the gene matches. The length of the CDR3 is 14 residues. Germline CDR1 SGHTA, CDR2 FQGNSA. DNA of the CDR3: TGTGCCAGCAGCTTTCAGACAGGGATTAATGAGCAGTTCTTC. It encodes CASSFQTGINEQFF.

The chain links TRBV28 to TRBJ1-2; D perhaps matches TRBD1 (5 bases). This CDR3 spans 14 amino acids. Germline V gives CDR1 MDHEN, CDR2 SYDVKM. With 6 bases removed from V and 7 bases from J, the gap between germline ends came to 18 bases. Here the CDR3 reads CASSSPRAGGGYTF. In DNA form, the CDR3 reads TGTGCCAGCAGCTCCCCCCGGGCCGGGGGTGGCTACACCTTC.

The V gene is TRBV5-6, the J gene TRBJ2-7, with no clear D. The V gene's germline CDR1 is SGHDT and CDR2 YYEEEE. This CDR3 is built from 11 residues. Trimming removed 5 bases at V and 2 bases at J, with 5 bases between. CDR3 sequence reads: CASRSAYEQYF. CDR3 sequence (DNA): TGTGCCAGCAGGTCTGCCTACGAGCAGTACTTC.

The chain links TRBV7-8 to TRBJ2-7; no clear D. CDR3 size: 12 residues. Germline V gene data show CDR1 as SGHVS and CDR2 as FQNEAQ. V lost 7 bases and J lost 3, with 10 bases in between. The CDR3 region has the DNA TGTGCCAGCAATCCAGGTGGCTACGAGCAGTACTTC. Translated: CASNPGGYEQYF.

J is TRBJ2-7 and V is TRBV27; D ambiguous. The V and J ends lost 4 bases and 2 bases respectively, with 3 bases between them. This CDR3 is 11 amino acids long. Germline V lookup: CDR1 MNHEY, CDR2 SMNVEV (reference sequence). The chain's CDR3 is CASSSPYEQYF. The DNA of the CDR3 is TGTGCCAGCAGTTCTCCCTACGAGCAGTACTTC.

The DNA of the CDR3 is TGTGCCAGTAGTATAACCGGGACTCTTGGTTCTGGAAACACCATATATTTT. Amino acid sequence: CASSITGTLGSGNTIYF. The chain combines TRBV19 with TRBJ1-3; D may be TRBD1 (5 bases). The CDR3 contains 17 residues. Deletions cut 2 bases from V and 1 base from J, with 15 bases between. The germline V gene encodes CDR1 LNHDA and CDR2 SQIVND (reference sequence). Looking up the rest from reference TRBV19 and TRBJ1-3 gives the full variable domain: DGGITQSPKYLFRKEGQNVTLSCEQNLNHDAMYWYRQDPGQGLRLIYYSQIVNDFQKGDIAEGYSVSREKKESFPLTVTSAQKNPTAFYLCASSITGTLGSGNTIYFGEGSWLTVV.

The chain combines TRBV29-1 with TRBJ2-3, with TRBD2 matching over 9 bases. The CDR3 loop spans 14 amino acids. The V gene end was trimmed by 6 bases and the J gene end by 5 bases; junction bases not matched to a gene: 9. Per germline, CDR1 SQVTM and CDR2 ANQGSEA. The CDR3 DNA is TGCAGCGTCGTCGGGGTAGCGGGAGTAGATACGCAGTATTTT. Its protein is CSVVGVAGVDTQYF.

V usage is TRBV7-9 and J usage is TRBJ2-7, with 8 positions matching TRBD1. CDR3 length: 15 amino acids. Germline lookup yields CDR1 SEHNR and CDR2 FQNEAQ (reference sequence). The trim removed 5 bases at V and 3 bases at J, leaving 9 bases unmatched. CDR3 nucleotide sequence: TGTGCCAGCAGCCCCTCAGACAGGGGATACTACGAGCAGTACTTC. Encoded protein: CASSPSDRGYYEQYF. The full variable domain, completed using reference TRBV7-9 and TRBJ2-7, is DTGVSQNPRHKITKRGQNVTFRCDPISEHNRLYWYRQTLGQGPEFLTYFQNEAQLEKSRLLSDRFSAERPKGSFSTLEIQRTEQGDSAMYLCASSPSDRGYYEQYFGPGTRLTVT.

This clone has only one observation. The chain links TRBV7-9 to TRBJ2-5; 12 bases fit TRBD2. Germline V gene lookup returns CDR1 SEHNR and CDR2 FQNEAQ (reference sequence). The trim removed 6 bases at V and 5 bases at J, leaving 7 bases unmatched. The CDR3 runs to 15 residues. This CDR3 is CASRMTSGSEETQYF. The CDR3 DNA sequence: TGTGCCAGCAGGATGACTAGCGGGAGTGAGGAGACCCAGTACTTC.

V gene TRBV7-8 combines with J gene TRBJ2-5; the match to TRBD2 covers 10 bases. V shed 1 base, J shed 4 bases, and the junction held 3 bases outside the gene matches. This CDR3 region has 15 residues. Per germline, CDR1 SGHVS and CDR2 FQNEAQ. The CDR3 sequence: CASSLEASGRETQYF. For the CDR3, the DNA is TGTGCCAGCAGCTTAGAGGCTAGCGGGAGAGAGACCCAGTACTTC.

This clone was counted only a few times. This chain connects TRBV14 to TRBJ2-7; D gene unclear. Germline CDR1 reads SGHDN; CDR2 reads FVKESK. The CDR3 is 19 amino acids. The ends were cut back, 4 bases at V and 2 bases at J, with 27 bases in the middle. CDR3 nucleotides: TGTGCCAGCAGCCTTTTATCCCCCTCGGTAAGTACTCTACCCTACGAGCAGTACTTC. This codes for CASSLLSPSVSTLPYEQYF.

The rearrangement uses TRBV10-2 and TRBJ2-2; D is possibly TRBD2 (5 bases). The CDR3 extends over 19 amino acids. Trimming took off 3 bases at V and 1 base at J, with 21 bases between the two ends. Germline V CDR1 and CDR2: WSHSY, SAAADI. The CDR3 DNA follows: TGCGCCAGCAGTGATACTCGAGGACGGACTTCCTTGAACACCGGGGAGCTGTTTTTT. It codes for CASSDTRGRTSLNTGELFF.

V and J are TRBV10-3 and TRBJ2-1; 9 nucleotides align to TRBD1. Per germline, CDR1 ENHRY and CDR2 SYGVKD. The CDR3 runs to 14 residues. The V gene end was trimmed by 2 bases and the J gene end by 7 bases; junction bases not matched to a gene: 3. Written as DNA, the CDR3 is TGTGCCATCAGTGAGCCGGACAGGGGTAATGAGCAGTTCTTC. It is translated as CAISEPDRGNEQFF.

The chain carries TRBV6-1 and TRBJ1-1, with 8 bases identical to TRBD1. V lost 8 bases, J lost 2 bases, and 4 bases stayed unmatched. This CDR3 comprises 13 residues. Germline values: CDR1 MNHNS, CDR2 SASEGT. The CDR3 loop reads CASQQGGNTEAFF. The CDR3 DNA follows: TGTGCCAGCCAACAGGGGGGAAACACTGAAGCTTTCTTT.

The gene calls are TRBV28 and TRBJ2-2; D is unresolved. V lost 2 bases to trimming and J lost 2 bases, with 12 bases between them. CDR1 is MDHEN and CDR2 is SYDVKM in the germline V gene. This CDR3 contains 16 residues. CDR3 loop: CASSLTSPYNTGELFF. CDR3 DNA sequence: TGTGCCAGCAGTTTAACATCTCCTTACAACACCGGGGAGCTGTTTTTT.

The CDR3 DNA sequence: TGTGCCAGCAGCGCCAATTACCAGGGAGGAAGTTACTACGAGCAGTACTTC. Protein product: CASSANYQGGSYYEQYF. The chain is built from TRBV9 and TRBJ2-7; possibly TRBD2 for D (6 bases). This CDR3 spans 17 amino acids. The germline V gene encodes CDR1 SGDLS and CDR2 YYNGEE. Trimming took 3 bases from V and 3 from J, leaving 22 bases between them.